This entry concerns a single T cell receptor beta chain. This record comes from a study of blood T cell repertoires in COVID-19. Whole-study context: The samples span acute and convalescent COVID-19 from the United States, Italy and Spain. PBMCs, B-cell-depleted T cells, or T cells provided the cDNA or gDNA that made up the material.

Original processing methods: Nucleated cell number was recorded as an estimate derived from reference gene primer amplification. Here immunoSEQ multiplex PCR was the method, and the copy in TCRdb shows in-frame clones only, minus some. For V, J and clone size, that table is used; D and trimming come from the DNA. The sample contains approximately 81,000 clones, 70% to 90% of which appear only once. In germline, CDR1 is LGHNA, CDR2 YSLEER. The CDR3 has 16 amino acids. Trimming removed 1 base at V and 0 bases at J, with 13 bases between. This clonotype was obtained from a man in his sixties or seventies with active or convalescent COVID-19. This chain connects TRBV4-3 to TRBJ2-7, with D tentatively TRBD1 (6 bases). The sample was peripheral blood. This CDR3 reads CASSQVATGISYEQYF. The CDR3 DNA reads TGCGCCAGCAGCCAAGTTGCGACAGGTATCTCCTACGAGCAGTACTTC.